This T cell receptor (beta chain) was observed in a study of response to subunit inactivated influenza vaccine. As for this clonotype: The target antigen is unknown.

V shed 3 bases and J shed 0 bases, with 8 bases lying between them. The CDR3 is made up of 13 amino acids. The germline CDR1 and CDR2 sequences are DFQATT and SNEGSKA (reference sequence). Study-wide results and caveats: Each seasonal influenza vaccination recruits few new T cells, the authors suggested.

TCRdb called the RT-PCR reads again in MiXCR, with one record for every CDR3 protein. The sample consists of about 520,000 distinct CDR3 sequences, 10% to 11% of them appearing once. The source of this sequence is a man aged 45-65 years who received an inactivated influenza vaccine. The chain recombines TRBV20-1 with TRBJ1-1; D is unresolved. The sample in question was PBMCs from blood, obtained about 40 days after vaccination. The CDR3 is CSASGLMNTEAFF. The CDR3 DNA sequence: TGCAGTGCTAGTGGACTTATGAACACTGAAGCTTTCTTT.